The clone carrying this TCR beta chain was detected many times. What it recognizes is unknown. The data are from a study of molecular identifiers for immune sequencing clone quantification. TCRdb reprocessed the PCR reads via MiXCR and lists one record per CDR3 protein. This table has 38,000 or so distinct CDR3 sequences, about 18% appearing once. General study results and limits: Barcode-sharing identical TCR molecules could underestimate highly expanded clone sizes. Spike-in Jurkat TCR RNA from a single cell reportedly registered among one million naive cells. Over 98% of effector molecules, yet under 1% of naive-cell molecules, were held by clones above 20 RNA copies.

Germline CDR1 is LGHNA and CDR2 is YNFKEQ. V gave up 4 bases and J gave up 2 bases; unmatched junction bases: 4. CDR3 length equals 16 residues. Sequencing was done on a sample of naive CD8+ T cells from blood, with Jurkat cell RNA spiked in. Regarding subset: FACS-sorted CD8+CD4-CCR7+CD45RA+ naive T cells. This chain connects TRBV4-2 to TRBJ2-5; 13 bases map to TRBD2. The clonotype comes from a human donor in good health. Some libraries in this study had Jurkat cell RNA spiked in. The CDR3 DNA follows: TGTGCCAGCAGCCCAGAGGGACTAGCGGGACAAGAGACCCAGTACTTC. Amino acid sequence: CASSPEGLAGQETQYF.